In this sample, the clone carrying this T cell receptor beta chain is medium-sized. Its cognate antigen is unknown. The sample belongs to a study of liver allograft versus peripheral blood T cells. For the study at large: Transplanted livers and recipients' peripheral blood had their T cell receptor repertoires compared.

Study-wide findings and caveats: Repertoires of T cell receptors in liver allografts reportedly differed from peripheral blood repertoires.

One entry per CDR3 protein results from TCRdb running MiXCR on the reads. Here the sample spans over 3,500 distinct CDR3 sequences, 16% being singletons. Looked up from germline, CDR1 is MNHEY and CDR2 is SVGEGT. The CDR3 is made up of 13 amino acids. Trimming left V 0 bases short and J 4 bases short, with 7 bases between. The chain employs TRBV6-2 or TRBV6-3 and TRBJ2-7; D call uncertain. The origin of this receptor is a human patient who had a liver transplant. Some T cells may possibly be graft donor cells. The DNA of the CDR3 is TGTGCCAGCAGTTACTCGAAGCTGTACGAGCAGTACGTC. Protein product: CASSYSKLYEQYV.